Presented here are 5 T cell receptor beta chains from one specimen sequenced in a study of blood T cells in healthy people across ages. The second PCR ran roughly 6 to 11 cycles with a sample-barcoded 5' primer and J-beta primers. TCRdb analysed the 5' RACE reads with MiXCR anew, one entry per CDR3 protein. This sample has about 780,000 distinct CDR3 sequences, with 35% to 50% found just once. The sequenced sample consisted of blood. Receptors originate from a man older than 75 in good health.

This clonotype is a singleton in its sample. The CDR3 reads CASSEGTGLNEQYF. In DNA form, the CDR3 reads TGTGCCAGCAGCGAAGGGACAGGGTTGAACGAGCAGTACTTC. V gene TRBV7-2 combines with J gene TRBJ2-7; 9 nucleotides match TRBD1. Germline trimming cut 5 bases from V and 5 bases from J; bases unmatched to any gene: 7. Germline values: CDR1 SGHTA, CDR2 FQGNSA. The CDR3 runs 14 residues.

This clonotype was seen only a few times. The J gene is TRBJ2-5, the V gene TRBV5-8; D not resolved. Germline-derived CDR1 and CDR2 are SGHTS and YDEGEE. The CDR3 is 14 residues long. V was trimmed by 1 base and J by 4 bases, leaving 11 bases between them. DNA for the CDR3: TGTGCCAGCAGCTTGACGAAGGGCCTAGAGACCCAGTACTTC. It translates to CASSLTKGLETQYF.

The rearrangement links TRBV20-1 to TRBJ2-1; 11 positions match TRBD2. This CDR3 spans 15 amino acids. Trimming took 2 bases from V and 4 from J; bases not matched to a gene: 4. CDR1 DFQATT and CDR2 SNEGSKA come from the germline V gene (reference sequence). The CDR3 coding sequence is TGCAGTGCTAGACCGGGACTAGCGGAATACAATGAGCAGTTCTTC. It specifies CSARPGLAEYNEQFF.

This chain links TRBV7-9 with TRBJ1-5; D not resolved. The CDR3 is 14 residues long. V lost 6 bases and J 5 bases, leaving 14 bases between the germline ends. Germline V gene sequence: CDR1 SEHNR, CDR2 FQNEAQ (reference sequence). The CDR3 DNA reads TGTGCCAGCAGTCCCCGAAACGTCGATCAGCCCCAGCATTTT. It encodes CASSPRNVDQPQHF.

This clonotype was found many times. The rearrangement joins TRBV11-1 to TRBJ2-7; 14 bases match TRBD2. Trimming removed 8 bases from V and 4 bases from J; junction bases left unmatched: 4. The CDR3 length is 14 residues. The germline gives CDR1 SGHAT, CDR2 FQDESV (reference sequence). The CDR3 sequence is CASSRTSGRYEQYF. CDR3 nucleotides: TGTGCCAGCTCGAGGACTAGCGGGAGGTACGAGCAGTACTTC.